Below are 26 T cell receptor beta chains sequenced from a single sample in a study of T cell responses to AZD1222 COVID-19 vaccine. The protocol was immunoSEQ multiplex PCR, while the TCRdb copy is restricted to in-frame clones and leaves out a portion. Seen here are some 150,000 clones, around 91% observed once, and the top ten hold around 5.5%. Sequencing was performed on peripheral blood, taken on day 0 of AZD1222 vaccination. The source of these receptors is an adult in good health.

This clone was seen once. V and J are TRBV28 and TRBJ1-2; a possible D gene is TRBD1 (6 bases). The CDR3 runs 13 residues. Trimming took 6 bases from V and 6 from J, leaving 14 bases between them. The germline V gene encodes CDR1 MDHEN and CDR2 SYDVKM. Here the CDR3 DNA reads TGTGCCAGCAGGTCACAGGGTTTCGATGGCTACACCTTC. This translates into CASRSQGFDGYTF.

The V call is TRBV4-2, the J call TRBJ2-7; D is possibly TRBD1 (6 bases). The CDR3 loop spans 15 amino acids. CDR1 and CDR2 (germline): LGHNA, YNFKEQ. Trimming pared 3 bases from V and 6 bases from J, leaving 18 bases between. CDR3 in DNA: TGTGCCAGCAGCCAGGTATATTCAACAGGGAGCGAGCAGTACTTC. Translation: CASSQVYSTGSEQYF.

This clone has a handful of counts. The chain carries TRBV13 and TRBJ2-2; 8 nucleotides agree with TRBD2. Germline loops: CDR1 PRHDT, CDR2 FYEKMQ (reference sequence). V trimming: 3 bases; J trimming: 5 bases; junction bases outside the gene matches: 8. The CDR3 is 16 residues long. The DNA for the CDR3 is TGTGCCAGCAGCTTGGGGACCCCGGGGGGGACCGGGGAGCTGTTTTTT. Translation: CASSLGTPGGTGELFF.

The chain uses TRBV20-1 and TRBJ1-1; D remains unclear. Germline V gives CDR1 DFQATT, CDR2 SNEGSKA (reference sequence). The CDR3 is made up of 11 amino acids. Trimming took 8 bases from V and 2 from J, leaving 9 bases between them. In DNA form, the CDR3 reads TGCAGTAGTGAGGAAAACACTGAAGCTTTCTTT. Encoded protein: CSSEENTEAFF.

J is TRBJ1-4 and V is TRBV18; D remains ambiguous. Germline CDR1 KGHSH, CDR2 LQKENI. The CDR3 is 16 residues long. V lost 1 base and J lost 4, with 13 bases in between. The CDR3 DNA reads TGTGCCAGCTCACCACGAACCGGATATGATAATGAAAAACTGTTTTTT. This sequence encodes CASSPRTGYDNEKLFF.

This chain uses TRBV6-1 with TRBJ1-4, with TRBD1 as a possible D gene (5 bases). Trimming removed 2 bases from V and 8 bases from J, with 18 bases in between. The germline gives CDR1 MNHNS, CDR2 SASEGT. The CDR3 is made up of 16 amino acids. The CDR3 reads CASSESQGGGGEKLFF. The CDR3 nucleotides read TGTGCCAGCAGTGAATCGCAGGGTGGGGGAGGGGAAAAACTGTTTTTT.

The CDR3 DNA reads TGCGCCAGCAGCTTGGACAGGGCCTACAATGAGCAGTTCTTC. It is translated as CASSLDRAYNEQFF. This chain joins TRBV5-1 and TRBJ2-1; maybe TRBD1 (6 bases). CDR3 size: 14 residues. Germline V gives CDR1 SGHRS, CDR2 YFSETQ. V was clipped by 0 bases and J by 2 bases, with 6 bases between them.

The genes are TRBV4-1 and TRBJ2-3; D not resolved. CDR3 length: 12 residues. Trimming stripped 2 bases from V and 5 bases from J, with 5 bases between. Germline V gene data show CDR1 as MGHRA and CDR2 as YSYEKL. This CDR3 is CASSQILDTQYF. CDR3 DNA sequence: TGCGCCAGCAGCCAAATTTTAGATACGCAGTATTTT.

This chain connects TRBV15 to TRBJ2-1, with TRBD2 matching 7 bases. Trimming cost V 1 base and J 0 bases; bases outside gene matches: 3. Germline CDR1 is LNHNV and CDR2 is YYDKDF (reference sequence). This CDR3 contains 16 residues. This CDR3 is CATSRGGGSSYNEQFF. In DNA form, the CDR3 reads TGTGCCACCAGCAGAGGGGGAGGGAGCTCCTACAATGAGCAGTTCTTC.

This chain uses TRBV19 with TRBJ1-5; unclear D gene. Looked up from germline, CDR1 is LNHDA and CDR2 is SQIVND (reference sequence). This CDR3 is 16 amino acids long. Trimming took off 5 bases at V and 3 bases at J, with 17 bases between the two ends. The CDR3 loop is CASSRGKADFNQPQHF. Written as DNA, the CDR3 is TGTGCCAGTAGTCGAGGAAAGGCAGATTTCAATCAGCCCCAGCATTTT.

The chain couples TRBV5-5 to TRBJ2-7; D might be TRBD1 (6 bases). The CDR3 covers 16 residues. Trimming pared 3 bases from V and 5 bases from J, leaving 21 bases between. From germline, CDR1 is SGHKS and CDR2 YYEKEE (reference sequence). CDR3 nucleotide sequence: TGTGCCAGCAGCTCGGAAGTGACAGGAACCAACGACGAGCAGTACTTC. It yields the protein CASSSEVTGTNDEQYF.

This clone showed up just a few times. This CDR3 reads CASSFSTSGSYEQYF. In nucleotides, the CDR3 is TGTGCCAGCAGTTTTTCGACTAGCGGGAGCTACGAGCAGTACTTC. The V and J genes are TRBV27 and TRBJ2-7, with TRBD2 matching 12 bases. V dropped 3 bases and J dropped 3; count of bases not matched to a gene: 3. CDR1 and CDR2 (germline): MNHEY, SMNVEV (reference sequence). The CDR3 runs to 15 residues.

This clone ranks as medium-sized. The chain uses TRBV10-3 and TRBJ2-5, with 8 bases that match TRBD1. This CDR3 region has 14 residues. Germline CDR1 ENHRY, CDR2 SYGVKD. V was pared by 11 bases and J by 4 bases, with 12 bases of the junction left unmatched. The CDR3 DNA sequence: TGTGCCCCAACACTCTCAGGGGGCCGAGAGACCCAGTACTTC. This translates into CAPTLSGGRETQYF.

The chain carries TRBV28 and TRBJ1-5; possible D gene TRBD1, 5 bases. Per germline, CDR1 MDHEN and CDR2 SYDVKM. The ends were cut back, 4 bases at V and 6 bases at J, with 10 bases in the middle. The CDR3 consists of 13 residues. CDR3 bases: TGTGCCAGCAGTTCACAGGCACCTCAGCCCCAGCATTTT. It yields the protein CASSSQAPQPQHF.

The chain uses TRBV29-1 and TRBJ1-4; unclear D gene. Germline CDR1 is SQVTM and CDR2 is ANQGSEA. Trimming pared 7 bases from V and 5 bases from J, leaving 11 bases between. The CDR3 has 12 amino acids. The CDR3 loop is CSAWTRNEKLFF. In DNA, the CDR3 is TGCAGCGCCTGGACGAGGAATGAAAAACTGTTTTTT.

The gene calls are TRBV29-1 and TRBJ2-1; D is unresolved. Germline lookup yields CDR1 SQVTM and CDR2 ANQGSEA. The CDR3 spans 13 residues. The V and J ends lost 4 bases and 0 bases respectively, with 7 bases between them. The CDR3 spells CSVGLSSYNEQFF. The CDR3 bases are TGCAGCGTTGGTTTGAGCTCCTACAATGAGCAGTTCTTC.

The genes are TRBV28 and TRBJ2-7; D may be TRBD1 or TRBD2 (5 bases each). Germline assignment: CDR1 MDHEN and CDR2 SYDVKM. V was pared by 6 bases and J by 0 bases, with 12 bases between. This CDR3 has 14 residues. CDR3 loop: CASSRDPSSYEQYF. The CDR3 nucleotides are TGTGCCAGCAGCCGGGACCCGAGCTCCTACGAGCAGTACTTC.

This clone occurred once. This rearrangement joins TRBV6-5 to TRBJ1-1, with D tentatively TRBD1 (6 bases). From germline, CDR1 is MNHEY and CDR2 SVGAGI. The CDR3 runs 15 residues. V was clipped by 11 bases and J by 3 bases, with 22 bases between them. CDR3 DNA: TGTGCCGGGCTAGGGGGGGGATATATTTACACTGAAGCTTTCTTT. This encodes CAGLGGGYIYTEAFF.

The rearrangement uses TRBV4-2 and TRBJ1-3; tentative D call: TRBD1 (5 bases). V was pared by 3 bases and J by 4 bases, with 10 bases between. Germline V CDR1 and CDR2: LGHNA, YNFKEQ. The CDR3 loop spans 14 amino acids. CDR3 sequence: CASSHGTPGNTIYF. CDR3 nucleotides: TGTGCCAGCAGCCACGGGACTCCGGGAAACACCATATATTTT.

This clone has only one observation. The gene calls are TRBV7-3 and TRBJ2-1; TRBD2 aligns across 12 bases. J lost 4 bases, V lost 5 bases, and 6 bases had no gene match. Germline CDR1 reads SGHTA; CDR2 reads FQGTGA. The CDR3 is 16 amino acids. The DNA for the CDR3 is TGTGCCAGCAGCCAAACTAGCGGGGGGTCTTACAATGAGCAGTTCTTC. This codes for CASSQTSGGSYNEQFF.

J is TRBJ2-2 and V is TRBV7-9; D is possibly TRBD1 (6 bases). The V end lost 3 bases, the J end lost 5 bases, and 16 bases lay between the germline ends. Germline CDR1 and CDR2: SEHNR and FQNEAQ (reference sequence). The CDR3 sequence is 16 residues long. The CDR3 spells CASSFSGTRLTGELFF. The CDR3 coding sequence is TGTGCCAGCAGCTTCTCCGGGACACGCCTAACCGGGGAGCTGTTTTTT.

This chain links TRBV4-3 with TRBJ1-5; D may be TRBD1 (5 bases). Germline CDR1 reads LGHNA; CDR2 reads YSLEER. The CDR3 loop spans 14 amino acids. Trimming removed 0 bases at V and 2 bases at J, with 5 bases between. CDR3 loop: CASSQEGGNQPQHF. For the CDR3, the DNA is TGCGCCAGCAGCCAAGAAGGGGGCAATCAGCCCCAGCATTTT.

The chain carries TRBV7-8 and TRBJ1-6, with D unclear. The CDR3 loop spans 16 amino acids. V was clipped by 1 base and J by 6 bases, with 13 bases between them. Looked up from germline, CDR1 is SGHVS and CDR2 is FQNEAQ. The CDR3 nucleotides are TGTGCCAGCAGCTTAGTTGCCGGACTAACTAATTCACCCCTCCACTTT. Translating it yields CASSLVAGLTNSPLHF. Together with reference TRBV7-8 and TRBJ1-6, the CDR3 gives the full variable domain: GAGVSQSPRYKVAKRGQDVALRCDPISGHVSLFWYQQALGQGPEFLTYFQNEAQLDKSGLPSDRFFAERPEGSVSTLKIQRTQQEDSAVYLCASSLVAGLTNSPLHFGNGTRLTVT.

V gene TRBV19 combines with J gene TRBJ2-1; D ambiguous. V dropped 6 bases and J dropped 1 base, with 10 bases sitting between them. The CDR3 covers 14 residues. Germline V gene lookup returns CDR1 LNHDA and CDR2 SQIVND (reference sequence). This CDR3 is CASSSSGSYNEQFF. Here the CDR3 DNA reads TGTGCCAGTAGCTCAAGTGGGTCCTACAATGAGCAGTTCTTC.

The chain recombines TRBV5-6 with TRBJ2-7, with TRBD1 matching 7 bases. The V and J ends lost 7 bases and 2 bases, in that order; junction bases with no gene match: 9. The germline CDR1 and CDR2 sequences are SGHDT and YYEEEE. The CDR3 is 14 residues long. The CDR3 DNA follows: TGTGCCAGCGGAACCGGGACAGCTACCTACGAGCAGTACTTC. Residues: CASGTGTATYEQYF.

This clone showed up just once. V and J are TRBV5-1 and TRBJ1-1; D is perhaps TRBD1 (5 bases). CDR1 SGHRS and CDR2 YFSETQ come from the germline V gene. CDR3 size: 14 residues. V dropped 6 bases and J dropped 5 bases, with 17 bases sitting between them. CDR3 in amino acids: CASTSLGGVTEAFF. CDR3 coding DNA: TGCGCCAGCACCTCTCTGGGGGGTGTAACTGAAGCTTTCTTT.